The clone carrying this TCR beta chain has a count of ten or more. Its antigen is currently unknown. The data were obtained in a study of blood T cells in healthy people across ages. A J-beta primer mix and a sample-barcoded 5' primer were used in a second PCR of roughly 6 to 12 cycles. MiXCR, applied by TCRdb to the 5' RACE reads, yields one record per CDR3 protein. Of some 1.5 million distinct CDR3 sequences in the sample, about 30% are singletons; the top ten hold roughly 8%. Germline V gene data show CDR1 as SGHRS and CDR2 as YFSETQ. Trimming took off 4 bases at V and 5 bases at J, with 15 bases between the two ends. The CDR3 sequence is 14 residues long. Per sample, a minimum of 7 million PBMCs were isolated. Overall study results and limits: Significant beta diversity loss was already apparent by age roughly 43, declining roughly linearly. Strong correlation linked observed beta diversity and percent naive T cells.

The chain carries TRBV5-1 and TRBJ2-5; D tentatively fits TRBD1 or TRBD2 (6 bases each). Specimen: blood. This receptor was taken from a woman aged 25 to 45 in good health. The CDR3 DNA reads TGCGCCAGCAGCGCCGGGGGCGCTAGGGAGACCCAGTACTTC. This sequence encodes CASSAGGARETQYF.